The 28 T cell receptor beta chains presented below share a single source sample, sequenced in a study of OX40 agonist ivuxolimab in advanced cancers. Profiled with immunoSEQ multiplex PCR; TCRdb holds only in-frame clones, not every one. The sample has 82,000 or so clones, around 85% seen once. Source: CD4+ or CD8+ T cells sorted from blood, taken in a trial of the OX40 agonist ivuxolimab. The receptors come from an adult with an advanced solid tumor such as melanoma, head and neck, liver or kidney cancer.

The chain has TRBV9 and TRBJ2-3, with D hard to call. V lost 3 bases and J 0 bases, leaving 8 bases between the germline ends. Germline CDR1 reads SGDLS; CDR2 reads YYNGEE. This CDR3 contains 14 residues. CDR3 protein: CASSDLASTDTQYF. The CDR3 DNA is TGTGCCAGCAGCGATTTAGCTAGCACAGATACGCAGTATTTT. The full variable domain, its missing parts supplied by reference TRBV9 and TRBJ2-3, is DSGVTQTPKHLITATGQRVTLRCSPRSGDLSVYWYQQSLDQGLQFLIQYYNGEERAKGNILERFSAQQFPDLHSELNLSSLELGDSALYFCASSDLASTDTQYFGPGTRLTVL.

This chain joins TRBV25-1 and TRBJ2-7; 9 bases align to TRBD1. The V segment lost 5 bases and the J segment 5 bases; nucleotides outside the gene matches: 7. The CDR3 extends over 14 amino acids. Germline V gene sequence: CDR1 MGHDK, CDR2 SYGVNS. This chain's CDR3 is CASSPSGTGHEQYF. Here the CDR3 DNA reads TGTGCCAGCAGTCCCTCCGGGACAGGGCACGAGCAGTACTTC.

The genes are TRBV5-1 and TRBJ1-2, with 10 bases fitting TRBD1. This CDR3 has 13 amino acids. The germline V gene encodes CDR1 SGHRS and CDR2 YFSETQ. Trimming took 4 bases from V and 8 from J; bases not matched to a gene: 5. CDR3 sequence: CASSDRGPGGYTF. The DNA for the CDR3 is TGCGCCAGCAGCGACAGGGGGCCCGGGGGCTACACCTTC.

The V and J genes are TRBV7-6 and TRBJ2-3; D not certain. Trimming removed 5 bases from V and 2 bases from J, with 5 bases in between. Looked up from germline, CDR1 is SGHVS and CDR2 is FNYEAQ. The CDR3 is made up of 12 amino acids. DNA of the CDR3: TGTGCCAGCAGCATAAACACAGATACGCAGTATTTT. Translated, it gives CASSINTDTQYF.

The CDR3 loop is CASSVEDSSYNSPLHF. The CDR3 DNA reads as TGTGCCAGCAGCGTAGAGGACAGCTCCTATAATTCACCCCTCCACTTT. The genes are TRBV9 and TRBJ1-6, with D tentatively TRBD1 (6 bases). V lost 0 bases and J lost 0, with 7 bases in between. This CDR3 has 16 residues. CDR1 and CDR2 from the germline V gene are SGDLS and YYNGEE.

The CDR3 region is CAWSVRVNTEAFF. DNA for the CDR3: TGTGCCTGGAGTGTACGAGTGAACACTGAAGCTTTCTTT. The chain joins TRBV30 to TRBJ1-1, with D hard to call. Per the germline V gene, CDR1 is GTSNPN and CDR2 is SVGIG (reference sequence). This CDR3 has 13 amino acids. Trimming removed 0 bases at V and 0 bases at J, with 5 bases between. The full variable domain, with the rest looked up from reference TRBV30 and TRBJ1-1, is SQTIHQWPATLVQPVGSPLSLECTVEGTSNPNLYWYRQAAGRGLQLLFYSVGIGQISSEVPQNLSASRPQDRQFILSSKKLLLSDSGFYLCAWSVRVNTEAFFGQGTRLTVV.

This chain joins TRBV28 and TRBJ1-2; unclear D gene. Germline lookup yields CDR1 MDHEN and CDR2 SYDVKM. This CDR3 has 13 amino acids. The germline V and J ends were trimmed by 2 bases and 4 bases, with 8 bases remaining between them. This chain's CDR3 is CASSLSHSYGYTF. CDR3 nucleotides: TGTGCCAGCAGTTTAAGTCACTCCTATGGCTACACCTTC.

This chain uses TRBV7-9 with TRBJ2-5; D gene unclear. Germline CDR1 is SEHNR and CDR2 is FQNEAQ (reference sequence). The germline V and J ends were trimmed by 2 bases and 1 base, with 8 bases remaining between them. The CDR3 has 14 amino acids. The chain's CDR3 is CASSLFGVQETQYF. CDR3 in DNA: TGTGCCAGCAGCTTATTTGGGGTCCAAGAGACCCAGTACTTC.

The CDR3 region is CASSPSKNTEAFF. The CDR3 DNA reads TGTGCCAGCAGCCCCAGTAAAAACACTGAAGCTTTCTTT. The chain is built from TRBV28 and TRBJ1-1; D is uncertain. Between the trimmed V and J ends, which lost 6 bases and 2 bases, there was a span of 10 bases. Germline V gene data show CDR1 as MDHEN and CDR2 as SYDVKM. The CDR3 sequence is 13 residues long.

This clone appeared once. Additional DNA sequences in this sample encode the identical CDR3. The chain has TRBV7-9 and TRBJ2-5; 7 nucleotides match TRBD1. Germline V CDR1 and CDR2: SEHNR, FQNEAQ (reference sequence). CDR3 length equals 13 residues. Trimming took 3 bases from V and 5 from J; bases not matched to a gene: 3. The CDR3 DNA reads as TGTGCCAGCAGCTTCACAGGGGAGGAGACCCAGTACTTC. Translation: CASSFTGEETQYF. Complete variable domain (other parts from reference TRBV7-9 and TRBJ2-5): DTGVSQNPRHKITKRGQNVTFRCDPISEHNRLYWYRQTLGQGPEFLTYFQNEAQLEKSRLLSDRFSAERPKGSFSTLEIQRTEQGDSAMYLCASSFTGEETQYFGPGTRLLVL.

The rearrangement uses TRBV9 and TRBJ2-3; possibly TRBD1 for D (6 bases). Germline CDR1 reads SGDLS; CDR2 reads YYNGEE. The CDR3 has 16 residues. The V and J ends lost 4 bases and 0 bases respectively, with 15 bases between them. This CDR3 reads CASSPAGTFSTDTQYF. DNA of the CDR3: TGTGCCAGCAGCCCCGCCGGGACATTCAGCACAGATACGCAGTATTTT.

This clone was detected only once. The V and J genes are TRBV2 and TRBJ2-3; unclear D gene. Germline CDR1 and CDR2: SNHLY and FYNNEI. The CDR3 spans 15 residues. V lost 1 base to trimming and J lost 1 base, with 9 bases between them. The CDR3 spells CASSEVNRGTDTQYF. CDR3 sequence (DNA): TGTGCCAGCAGTGAAGTGAATAGGGGCACAGATACGCAGTATTTT.

This clone was picked up a small number of times. V and J are TRBV15 and TRBJ2-1; 11 bases are shared with TRBD2. CDR3 length: 16 residues. The V and J ends lost 1 base and 8 bases, in that order; junction bases with no gene match: 7. CDR1 and CDR2 from the germline V gene are LNHNV and YYDKDF (reference sequence). The CDR3 loop reads CATSRVSGGASDEQFF. The DNA of the CDR3 is TGTGCCACCAGCAGAGTTAGCGGGGGGGCTAGCGATGAGCAGTTCTTC. The whole variable domain, filled in from reference TRBV15 and TRBJ2-1, reads DAMVIQNPRYQVTQFGKPVTLSCSQTLNHNVMYWYQQKSSQAPKLLFHYYDKDFNNEADTPDNFQSRRPNTSFCFLDIRSPGLGDTAMYLCATSRVSGGASDEQFFGPGTRLTVL.

The gene calls are TRBV6-1 and TRBJ1-5; 7 bases fit TRBD1. Per germline, CDR1 MNHNS and CDR2 SASEGT. The CDR3 runs to 13 residues. Trimming cost V 4 bases and J 5 bases; bases outside gene matches: 2. Here the CDR3 DNA reads TGTGCCAGCAGTGCCACAGGGGATCAGCCCCAGCATTTT. Translating it yields CASSATGDQPQHF.

The chain uses TRBV28 and TRBJ1-2; TRBD1 might be the D (5 bases). This CDR3 is 13 amino acids long. CDR1 is MDHEN and CDR2 is SYDVKM in the germline V gene. V was trimmed by 5 bases and J by 14 bases, leaving 21 bases between them. CDR3 residues: CASSLDSLGAWTF. The CDR3 DNA reads TGTGCCAGCAGTCTGGACTCTCTAGGGGCTTGGACCTTC.

The rearrangement uses TRBV6-5 and TRBJ1-3; possibly TRBD1 for D (5 bases). In germline, CDR1 is MNHEY, CDR2 SVGAGI. The CDR3 runs 15 residues. Trimming took 6 bases from V and 2 from J, leaving 14 bases between them. Here the CDR3 DNA reads TGTGCCAGCAGGCCCCCGGGGCGGACTGGAAACACCATATATTTT. Translation: CASRPPGRTGNTIYF.

This clone was seen only once. This sample includes further DNA sequences coding for the same CDR3. This rearrangement joins TRBV9 to TRBJ2-3, with D uncertain. V was trimmed by 0 bases and J by 0 bases, leaving 2 bases between them. This CDR3 region has 13 residues. Germline loops: CDR1 SGDLS, CDR2 YYNGEE. CDR3 nucleotide sequence: TGTGCCAGCAGCGTAGTTAGCACAGATACGCAGTATTTT. Translation: CASSVVSTDTQYF.

The V gene is TRBV10-3, the J gene TRBJ1-2; TRBD1 matches 7 bases. This CDR3 comprises 16 residues. Germline CDR1 ENHRY, CDR2 SYGVKD. The J segment lost 2 bases and the V segment lost 3 bases, leaving 9 bases of the junction unmatched. The CDR3 is CAISDPNRGENYGYTF. In DNA form, the CDR3 reads TGTGCCATCAGTGATCCAAACAGGGGCGAGAACTATGGCTACACCTTC.

This clone has more than one count but fewer than ten. This chain joins TRBV30 and TRBJ1-6; no clear D gene. Germline assignment: CDR1 GTSNPN and CDR2 SVGIG (reference sequence). Trimming shortened V by 7 bases and J by 8 bases, and 15 bases separated the two germline ends. The CDR3 covers 13 residues. The CDR3 DNA reads as TGTGCCTCCCGGGCCCGGCGGGATTCACCCCTCCACTTT. It codes for CASRARRDSPLHF.

V is TRBV2 and J is TRBJ2-7, with D possibly being TRBD1 or TRBD2 (5 bases each). This CDR3 is built from 15 residues. Germline CDR1 reads SNHLY; CDR2 reads FYNNEI. Trimming shortened V by 7 bases and J by 11 bases, and 27 bases separated the two germline ends. In DNA form, the CDR3 reads TGTGCCAGCATTTTAGACATCTCCGGGACCAAGGACGAGTACTTC. Its translation: CASILDISGTKDEYF. Filled out from reference TRBV2 and TRBJ2-7, the complete variable domain reads EPEVTQTPSHQVTQMGQEVILRCVPISNHLYFYWYRQILGQKVEFLVSFYNNEISEKSEIFDDQFSVERPDGSNFTLKIRSTKLEDSAMYFCASILDISGTKDEYFGPGTRLTVT.

This clone was seen more than once but under ten times. The V gene is TRBV6-5, the J gene TRBJ1-1, with a weak D call TRBD1 (5 bases). CDR3 size: 15 residues. Germline values: CDR1 MNHEY, CDR2 SVGAGI. V gave up 7 bases and J gave up 7 bases, with 22 bases separating them. CDR3 DNA sequence: TGTGCCAGCACCCCCAGGACACCCCCTGGAGGTGAAGCTTTCTTT. Amino acid sequence: CASTPRTPPGGEAFF.

This chain links TRBV4-3 with TRBJ1-1, with a possible D match to TRBD1 (5 bases). The CDR3 is 13 amino acids. Trimming removed 4 bases at V and 5 bases at J, with 11 bases between. Per the germline V gene, CDR1 is LGHNA and CDR2 is YSLEER. CDR3 sequence reads: CASSPRGETEAFF. CDR3 sequence (DNA): TGCGCCAGCAGCCCCCGAGGGGAAACTGAAGCTTTCTTT.

The chain carries TRBV6-5 and TRBJ1-2, with a weak D call TRBD1 (5 bases). Trimming stripped 5 bases from V and 6 bases from J, with 10 bases between. The CDR3 extends over 12 amino acids. From germline, CDR1 is MNHEY and CDR2 SVGAGI. The CDR3 DNA follows: TGTGCCAGCAGTAAGGACATCGATGGCTACACCTTC. Amino acid sequence: CASSKDIDGYTF.

The chain carries TRBV6-1 and TRBJ1-5; perhaps TRBD1 as D (5 bases). The germline V gene has CDR1 MNHNS and CDR2 SASEGT. The CDR3 covers 17 residues. Deletions cut 1 base from V and 1 base from J, with 14 bases between. CDR3: CASSEGLKGMSNQPQHF. The CDR3 region has the DNA TGTGCCAGCAGTGAAGGCCTCAAGGGGATGAGCAATCAGCCCCAGCATTTT.

The chain uses TRBV4-2 and TRBJ1-1; D may be TRBD1 (6 bases). Germline-derived CDR1 and CDR2 are LGHNA and YNFKEQ. This CDR3 has 14 amino acids. The germline V and J ends were trimmed by 1 base and 4 bases, with 10 bases remaining between them. The CDR3 spells CASSQAVTGTEAFF. The CDR3 coding sequence is TGTGCCAGCAGCCAAGCGGTGACAGGCACTGAAGCTTTCTTT.

This clone was counted a single time. The chain combines TRBV30 with TRBJ2-5, with 9 positions matching TRBD2. Germline loops: CDR1 GTSNPN, CDR2 SVGIG (reference sequence). This CDR3 comprises 16 residues. The V gene end was trimmed by 3 bases and the J gene end by 2 bases; junction bases not matched to a gene: 10. The chain's CDR3 is CAWSAGSGGPQETQYF. The CDR3 nucleotides read TGTGCCTGGAGCGCCGGGAGCGGGGGGCCGCAAGAGACCCAGTACTTC.

The chain combines TRBV28 with TRBJ1-5, with TRBD1 matching over 9 bases. With 4 bases clipped from V and 1 base from J, the junction kept 5 bases outside the gene matches. Germline loops: CDR1 MDHEN, CDR2 SYDVKM. The length of the CDR3 is 16 residues. In nucleotides, the CDR3 is TGTGCCAGCAGTTCAGGGACAGGGAAGAGCAATCAGCCCCAGCATTTT. Translation gives CASSSGTGKSNQPQHF.

On this clone itself: Germline is not matched at one junction end, which may reflect a read error. The V call is TRBV4-2, the J call TRBJ2-7, with a possible D match to TRBD1 (6 bases). Germline values: CDR1 LGHNA, CDR2 YNFKEQ. This CDR3 is 15 amino acids long. In nucleotides, the CDR3 is TGTGCCAGCACCCAAGGGGGAAACAAACCCTCGGAGCAGTACTTC. Protein: CASTQGGNKPSEQYF.